Below, one T cell receptor beta chain is given with its context. The data derive from a study of T cells expressing NK-cell markers. CDR1 and CDR2 (germline): SGHTA, FQGNSA. CDR3 size: 16 residues. From the 5' RACE reads, TCRdb lists one entry per CDR3 protein and no DNA. The sample data list 200,000 to 300,000 distinct CDR3 sequences. This receptor was taken from a man in his late teens or twenties in good health. The chain couples TRBV7-2 to TRBJ2-2; TCRdb's D call of TRBD1 is untestable without DNA. The material sequenced was blood T cells: a sorted CD56 or NKG2C T cell subset, CD4+ or CD8+ T cells, or bulk PBMC T cells (not recorded which). The CDR3 protein is CASSPTRMGGTGELFF.